Listed below are T cell receptor beta chains from one sample, sequenced in a study of somatic mutations in cytotoxic T cells in rheumatoid arthritis. Sequencing was performed with immunoSEQ multiplex PCR; in TCRdb, only in-frame clones are kept and a portion is missing. The data show about 14,000 clones, around 74% seen once. The sample consisted of CD8+ T cells sorted from blood. Every receptor here comes from an adult with rheumatoid arthritis. Both conserved end residues are part of each CDR3. D genes are given only for firm matches.

V	D	CDR3
TRBV7-9	.	CASSFLATDTQYF
TRBV9	.	CASRAADNTIYF
TRBV7-9	.	CASSLEGGPQHF
TRBV6-4	.	CASSDTGLGGDTQYF
TRBV2	TRBD1	CASSYDPGQTSHGYTF
TRBV4-1	.	CASSQVAVSTRGGYTF
TRBV27	TRBD1	CASSPPGQAYNEQFF
TRBV15	.	CATSRPGDPNYGYTF
TRBV29-1	.	CSVAEGWEAFF
TRBV13	.	CASSLGRPNSPLHF
TRBV27	.	CASSLGSAPAEAFF
TRBV10-3	TRBD1	CAVRTGLFTEAFF